What follows are 29 T cell receptor beta chains derived from one specimen sequenced in a study of T-cell memory formation after mild COVID-19. TCRdb re-derived calls from the 5' RACE reads in MiXCR, one entry per CDR3 protein. The sample has 200,000 to 250,000 distinct CDR3 sequences, 9.5% seen once. The specimen sequenced was PBMCs or a T cell subset sorted from them (not recorded which). These receptors were obtained from a man younger than 30 who had mild COVID-19 (a few samples of this study predate the infection). Cell type and time point are not known.

Only a few counts were recorded for this clonotype. The chain links TRBV7-6 to TRBJ2-7, with 9 nucleotides matching TRBD1. The CDR3 spans 14 residues. The J segment lost 3 bases and the V segment lost 2 bases, leaving 2 bases of the junction unmatched. Germline assignment: CDR1 SGHVS and CDR2 FNYEAQ. CDR3: CASSLRQGDYEQYV. Here the CDR3 DNA reads TGTGCCAGCAGCTTAAGACAGGGGGACTACGAGCAGTACGTC.

The chain carries TRBV6-5 and TRBJ2-3; D might be TRBD1 (6 bases). The V and J ends lost 7 bases and 3 bases respectively, with 11 bases between them. Per the germline V gene, CDR1 is MNHEY and CDR2 is SVGAGI. This CDR3 spans 13 amino acids. The DNA for the CDR3 is TGTGCCAGCAATAACAGGGTAACAGATACGCAGTATTTT. This encodes CASNNRVTDTQYF.

This clonotype was seen at least ten times. The gene calls are TRBV7-2 and TRBJ1-6; 7 bases fit TRBD1. The germline gives CDR1 SGHTA, CDR2 FQGNSA. The trim removed 5 bases at V and 12 bases at J, leaving 7 bases unmatched. CDR3 size: 13 residues. CDR3 sequence: CASSMAGGGPLHF. Here the CDR3 DNA reads TGTGCCAGCAGCATGGCAGGGGGTGGACCCCTCCACTTT.

This clonotype has a count of ten or more. This sequence joins TRBV19 and TRBJ2-3, with TRBD2 matching 11 bases. This CDR3 has 16 residues. Germline assignment: CDR1 LNHDA and CDR2 SQIVND (reference sequence). V dropped 6 bases and J dropped 1; count of bases not matched to a gene: 6. CDR3 residues: CASSLLAGGRTDTQYF. The CDR3 bases are TGTGCCAGTAGCCTCCTAGCGGGGGGACGCACAGATACGCAGTATTTT.

The chain combines TRBV4-1 with TRBJ2-5; TRBD2 agrees at 7 bases. Looked up from germline, CDR1 is MGHRA and CDR2 is YSYEKL. This CDR3 spans 15 amino acids. Unmatched junction bases numbered 10, after V lost 4 bases and J lost 5 bases. In nucleotides, the CDR3 is TGCGCCAGCAGCCTTCTCCCGGGGGGTTGGGAGACCCAGTACTTC. It specifies CASSLLPGGWETQYF.

The CDR3 is CASSLGPHRETQYF. The CDR3 DNA follows: TGTGCCAGCAGCTTAGGCCCACACCGTGAGACCCAGTACTTC. J is TRBJ2-5 and V is TRBV7-6; no firm D call. Germline lookup yields CDR1 SGHVS and CDR2 FNYEAQ. V was pared by 1 base and J by 5 bases, with 11 bases between. The CDR3 covers 14 residues.

The chain recombines TRBV11-2 with TRBJ2-5, with TRBD1 as a possible D gene (5 bases). Germline V lookup: CDR1 SGHAT, CDR2 FQNNGV. The CDR3 has 17 amino acids. V dropped 3 bases and J dropped 4 bases, with 21 bases sitting between them. The CDR3: CASSFTRLGRAGETQYF. The DNA of the CDR3 is TGTGCCAGCAGCTTCACCCGTTTGGGCAGGGCCGGAGAGACCCAGTACTTC.

This clonotype has more than one count but fewer than ten. The genes are TRBV18 and TRBJ2-7; TRBD2 matches 14 bases. Germline V gives CDR1 KGHSH, CDR2 LQKENI. J gave up 2 bases and V 3 bases, and 3 bases lay outside the gene matches. This CDR3 is built from 16 residues. CDR3 amino acids: CASSPPGLAGAYEQYF. For the CDR3, the DNA is TGTGCCAGCTCACCTCCGGGACTAGCGGGGGCCTACGAGCAGTACTTC.

This clonotype came up many times. This sequence joins TRBV5-1 and TRBJ2-1; D not resolved. V was pared by 1 base and J by 6 bases, with 5 bases between. Germline loops: CDR1 SGHRS, CDR2 YFSETQ. This CDR3 region has 12 residues. The DNA of the CDR3 is TGCGCCAGCAGCTTGTTCAGCAATGAGCAGTTCTTC. Encoded protein: CASSLFSNEQFF.

This rearrangement joins TRBV11-2 to TRBJ2-1; D may be TRBD2 (7 bases). The V end lost 6 bases, the J end lost 5 bases, and 20 bases lay between the germline ends. CDR3 length: 16 amino acids. Germline-derived CDR1 and CDR2 are SGHAT and FQNNGV. The CDR3 coding sequence is TGTGCCAGCAGTACCCCTCGGGGGGCCAGGAACAATGAGCAGTTCTTC. Translation: CASSTPRGARNNEQFF.

This clonotype was observed a handful of times. The rearrangement links TRBV5-1 to TRBJ1-1; D call uncertain. The ends were cut back, 0 bases at V and 5 bases at J, with 11 bases in the middle. Germline values: CDR1 SGHRS, CDR2 YFSETQ. The CDR3 spans 14 residues. Here the CDR3 DNA reads TGCGCCAGCAGCTTGGATCCGGGAGGAACTGAAGCTTTCTTT. Encoded protein: CASSLDPGGTEAFF.

The genes are TRBV7-6 and TRBJ2-2; the match to TRBD1 covers 7 bases. CDR1 is SGHVS and CDR2 is FNYEAQ in the germline V gene. V lost 4 bases, J lost 6 bases, and 14 bases stayed unmatched. The CDR3 extends over 17 amino acids. CDR3 coding DNA: TGTGCCAGCAGCTCCTCGGGGACAGCTTTGTGGCCCGGGGAGCTGTTTTTT. Amino acids: CASSSSGTALWPGELFF. The full variable domain, in which reference TRBV7-6 and TRBJ2-2 provide the parts outside the CDR3, is GAGVSQSPRYKVTKRGQDVALRCDPISGHVSLYWYRQALGQGPEFLTYFNYEAQQDKSGLPNDRFSAERPEGSISTLTIQRTEQRDSAMYRCASSSSGTALWPGELFFGEGSRLTVL.

This clonotype appeared a few times. The V and J genes are TRBV5-1 and TRBJ2-5; TRBD2 matches 9 bases. Germline lookup yields CDR1 SGHRS and CDR2 YFSETQ. Trimming took 0 bases from V and 4 from J; bases not matched to a gene: 4. The CDR3 sequence is 15 residues long. For the CDR3, the DNA is TGCGCCAGCAGCTTGGTGGGACTAGCAGGAGAGACCCAGTACTTC. Protein: CASSLVGLAGETQYF.

This clonotype has just a few counts. The V gene is TRBV4-3, the J gene TRBJ1-3, with D unresolved. This CDR3 contains 17 residues. Trimming pared 0 bases from V and 0 bases from J, leaving 12 bases between. Germline V CDR1 and CDR2: LGHNA, YSLEER. CDR3 nucleotide sequence: TGCGCCAGCAGCCAAGATCGGCGGTCCAGCTCTGGAAACACCATATATTTT. Amino acids: CASSQDRRSSSGNTIYF.

This clonotype was observed a few times. The chain has TRBV20-1 and TRBJ2-3; D remains unclear. CDR3 length equals 14 residues. Trimming removed 6 bases at V and 0 bases at J, with 13 bases between. In germline, CDR1 is DFQATT, CDR2 SNEGSKA (reference sequence). The DNA of the CDR3 is TGCAGTGCCCCCCGCGCAGCTAGCACAGATACGCAGTATTTT. Translation gives CSAPRAASTDTQYF.

This clonotype was observed a handful of times. The rearrangement uses TRBV7-6 and TRBJ2-5, with D perhaps TRBD2 (5 bases). The V gene lost 0 bases and the J gene lost 3 bases, with 8 bases spanning the gap. Germline V CDR1 and CDR2: SGHVS, FNYEAQ. This CDR3 spans 14 amino acids. The CDR3 protein is CASSLALVEETQYF. DNA of the CDR3: TGTGCCAGCAGCTTAGCACTAGTGGAAGAGACCCAGTACTTC.

This clonotype was seen only a few times. This chain joins TRBV2 and TRBJ1-5, with D possibly being TRBD1 (5 bases). Germline lookup yields CDR1 SNHLY and CDR2 FYNNEI. Trimming removed 6 bases from V and 7 bases from J, with 16 bases in between. The CDR3 consists of 14 residues. The CDR3 here is CASRGGPVGQPQHF. CDR3 DNA sequence: TGTGCCAGCAGGGGGGGACCCGTCGGGCAGCCCCAGCATTTT.

There are a few counts of this clonotype. CDR3 nucleotides: TGTGCCAGCAGCCAAGGGCCGAGGGGTGGGGACGAGCAGTACTTC. Amino acid sequence: CASSQGPRGGDEQYF. The chain links TRBV3-1 to TRBJ2-7; tentatively, D is TRBD1 or TRBD2 (5 bases each). Trimming cost V 1 base and J 5 bases, with 15 bases left between them. This CDR3 comprises 15 residues. The germline V gene has CDR1 LGHDT and CDR2 YNNKEL (reference sequence).

This clonotype was seen ten or more times. This sequence joins TRBV6-5 and TRBJ1-6, with 10 bases identical to TRBD1. The CDR3 loop spans 16 amino acids. V dropped 6 bases and J dropped 1; count of bases not matched to a gene: 3. The germline V gene has CDR1 MNHEY and CDR2 SVGAGI. The CDR3 reads CASRRTGGSYNSPLHF. CDR3 DNA sequence: TGTGCCAGCAGACGGACAGGGGGATCCTATAATTCACCCCTCCACTTT.

V usage is TRBV11-3 and J usage is TRBJ2-1, with D perhaps TRBD2 (5 bases). Germline V CDR1 and CDR2: SGHNT, YENEEA. V shed 2 bases and J shed 5 bases, with 10 bases lying between them. The CDR3 has 14 amino acids. The CDR3 protein is CASSLFSGNNEQFF. The CDR3 region has the DNA TGTGCCAGCAGCTTATTTTCGGGAAACAATGAGCAGTTCTTC.

Ten or more counts support this clonotype. V is TRBV2 and J is TRBJ2-5, with 8 bases lining up with TRBD2. V was clipped by 4 bases and J by 3 bases; unmatched bases: 4. CDR1 is SNHLY, CDR2 FYNNEI, per germline. The CDR3 has 14 amino acids. The CDR3 DNA follows: TGTGCCAGCAGTGGGAACGGGGGGGAAGAGACCCAGTACTTC. Translation gives CASSGNGGEETQYF.

The sample holds a few counts of this clonotype. V is TRBV2 and J is TRBJ1-4; D is perhaps TRBD1 (5 bases). Trimming took 7 bases from V and 5 from J, leaving 11 bases between them. The CDR3 covers 13 residues. CDR1 is SNHLY, CDR2 FYNNEI, per germline. CDR3 in DNA: TGTGCCAGCACAAGGCAGGGAAATGAAAAACTGTTTTTT. It codes for CASTRQGNEKLFF.

This clonotype was seen ten or more times. The chain combines TRBV12-3 or TRBV12-4 with TRBJ2-7, with 8 positions matching TRBD2. The CDR3 is made up of 14 amino acids. Trimming removed 2 bases from V and 6 bases from J; junction bases left unmatched: 6. The CDR3 nucleotides are TGTGCCAGCAGTTTATTACCGGGGGGGCGCGAGCAGTACTTC. This encodes CASSLLPGGREQYF.

The rearrangement joins TRBV5-1 to TRBJ2-3; D gene unclear. V was clipped by 0 bases and J by 2 bases, with 13 bases between them. This CDR3 spans 16 amino acids. From germline, CDR1 is SGHRS and CDR2 YFSETQ. CDR3 sequence reads: CASSLAVGNPTDTQYF. The CDR3 nucleotides are TGCGCCAGCAGCTTGGCGGTAGGGAATCCCACAGATACGCAGTATTTT. The full variable domain, its missing parts supplied by reference TRBV5-1 and TRBJ2-3, is KAGVTQTPRYLIKTRGQQVTLSCSPISGHRSVSWYQQTPGQGLQFLFEYFSETQRNKGNFPGRFSGRQFSNSRSEMNVSTLELGDSALYLCASSLAVGNPTDTQYFGPGTRLTVL.

This clonotype has a handful of counts. V is TRBV6-6 and J is TRBJ1-2; 10 bases align to TRBD1. The ends lost 8 bases at V and 10 bases at J; junction bases unmatched: 13. Per the germline V gene, CDR1 is MNHNY and CDR2 is SVGAGI (reference sequence). The CDR3 is made up of 14 amino acids. CDR3 loop: CASGGQGGSFDYTF. CDR3 DNA sequence: TGTGCCAGCGGTGGACAGGGGGGTAGTTTTGACTACACCTTC.

There are many counts of this clonotype. The chain couples TRBV5-1 to TRBJ2-1; 8 bases match TRBD1. The CDR3 has 13 amino acids. Germline V gives CDR1 SGHRS, CDR2 YFSETQ. Unmatched junction bases numbered 6, after V lost 4 bases and J lost 9 bases. The CDR3 is CASSLTGVSEQFF. CDR3 bases: TGCGCCAGCAGCCTGACAGGGGTCAGTGAGCAGTTCTTC.

The chain combines TRBV24-1 with TRBJ2-6; TRBD2 is a possible D gene (5 bases). The V gene's germline CDR1 is KGHDR and CDR2 SFDVKD. V lost 7 bases and J 1 base, leaving 7 bases between the germline ends. This CDR3 spans 14 amino acids. The DNA of the CDR3 is TGTGCCACCAGCCAGCGGTCTGGGGCCAACGTCCTGACTTTC. Its translation: CATSQRSGANVLTF.

The genes are TRBV7-9 and TRBJ1-1; D ambiguous. Germline-derived CDR1 and CDR2 are SEHNR and FQNEAQ (reference sequence). The ends were cut back, 4 bases at V and 3 bases at J, with 3 bases in the middle. The CDR3 has 11 residues. The DNA for the CDR3 is TGTGCCAGCAGCTCGGACACTGAAGCTTTCTTT. Translation gives CASSSDTEAFF.

This clonotype was seen ten or more times. This sequence joins TRBV20-1 and TRBJ2-5, with D possibly matching TRBD1 (6 bases). Trimming stripped 0 bases from V and 2 bases from J, with 13 bases between. Germline lookup yields CDR1 DFQATT and CDR2 SNEGSKA (reference sequence). CDR3 length: 15 residues. CDR3 in amino acids: CSARDMTGGQETQYF. CDR3 nucleotides: TGCAGTGCTAGAGATATGACAGGTGGACAAGAGACCCAGTACTTC.